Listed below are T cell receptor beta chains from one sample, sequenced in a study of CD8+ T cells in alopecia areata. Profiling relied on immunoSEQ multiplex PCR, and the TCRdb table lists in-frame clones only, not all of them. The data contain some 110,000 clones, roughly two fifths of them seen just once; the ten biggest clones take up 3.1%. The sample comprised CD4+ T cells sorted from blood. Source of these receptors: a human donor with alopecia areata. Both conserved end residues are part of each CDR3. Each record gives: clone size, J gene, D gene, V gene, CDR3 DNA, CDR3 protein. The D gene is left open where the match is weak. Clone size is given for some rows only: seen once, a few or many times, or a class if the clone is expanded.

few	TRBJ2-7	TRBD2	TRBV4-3	TGCGCCAGCAGCAGCCCTAGCGGGGGGACGTACGAGCAGTACTTC	CASSSPSGGTYEQYF
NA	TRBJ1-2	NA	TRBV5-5	TGTGCCAGCAGCTTGGGAGGAGAAAACTATGGCTACACCTTC	CASSLGGENYGYTF
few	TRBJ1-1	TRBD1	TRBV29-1	TGCAGCGTCGGGAGACAGGGGGCAAAAACTGAAGCTTTCTTT	CSVGRQGAKTEAFF
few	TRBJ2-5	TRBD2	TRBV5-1	TGCGCCAGCAGTTTTAGCGGGGGACGAGAAGAGACCCAGTACTTC	CASSFSGGREETQYF
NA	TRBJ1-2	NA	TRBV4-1	TGCGCCAGCAGCCAACCACAGGGAGTGGGTGGCTACACCTTC	CASSQPQGVGGYTF
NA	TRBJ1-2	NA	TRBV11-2	TGTGCCAGCAGCTTAGTGGAGACAGGCTATGGCTACACCTTC	CASSLVETGYGYTF
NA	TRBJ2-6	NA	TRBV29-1	TGCAGCGGACTTTCTGGGGCCAACGTCCTGACTTTC	CSGLSGANVLTF
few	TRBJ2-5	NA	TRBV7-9	TGTGCCAGCAGCTTAATCGGGGCGGAGACCCAGTACTTC	CASSLIGAETQYF
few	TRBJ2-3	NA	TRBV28	TGTGCCAGCAGTTTGATAGGACAGTCAAAAGATACGCAGTATTTT	CASSLIGQSKDTQYF
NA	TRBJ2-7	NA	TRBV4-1	TGCGCCAGCAGCCAAGGGATACAGTCCTACGAGCAGTACTTC	CASSQGIQSYEQYF
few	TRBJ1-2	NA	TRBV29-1	TGCAGCGTTGAAGATCGGGTCAGCGAAGGCTACACCTTC	CSVEDRVSEGYTF
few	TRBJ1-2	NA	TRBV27	TGTGCCAGCAGTCCCTACGACCCGGGTCGCTATGGCTACACCTTC	CASSPYDPGRYGYTF
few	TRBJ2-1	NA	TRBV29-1	TGCAGCGTTTCCTCAATGGCATCCTCCTACAATGAGCAGTTCTTC	CSVSSMASSYNEQFF
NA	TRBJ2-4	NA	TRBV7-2	TGTGCCAGCAGCTTAAGCGGGTCGCCCGTCATTCAGTACTTC	CASSLSGSPVIQYF
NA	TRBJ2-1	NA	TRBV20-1	TGCAGCTATTTACGGGTGGAACAGTTCTTC	CSYLRVEQFF
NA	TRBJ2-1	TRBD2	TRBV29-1	TGCAGCGTTCTAGCGGGAGGGTCCTACAATGAGCAGTTCTTC	CSVLAGGSYNEQFF
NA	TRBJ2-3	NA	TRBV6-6	TGTGCCAGCAGTCCCAGGGGGGCAGATACGCAGTATTTT	CASSPRGADTQYF
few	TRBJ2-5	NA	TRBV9	TGTGCCAGCAGCGACAGAAACATTCAAGAGACCCAGTACTTC	CASSDRNIQETQYF
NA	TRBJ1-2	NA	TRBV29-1	TGCAGCGTTGAATACAGTGATGGCTACACCTTC	CSVEYSDGYTF
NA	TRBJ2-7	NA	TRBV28	TGTGCCAGCAGCTCACAGGGTACCGAGCAGTACTTC	CASSSQGTEQYF
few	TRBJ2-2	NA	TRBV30	TGTGCCTGGGTTGGGGGCACTAGCAGGAACACCGGGGAGCTGTTTTTT	CAWVGGTSRNTGELFF
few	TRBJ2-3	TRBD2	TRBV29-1	TGCAGCGTTGTGTTGGCTAGCGGAAGCACAGATACGCAGTATTTT	CSVVLASGSTDTQYF
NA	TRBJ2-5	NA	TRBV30	TGTGCCTGGAGTCGGCAGCTACCTGGGGAGACCCAGTACTTC	CAWSRQLPGETQYF
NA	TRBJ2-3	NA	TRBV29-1	TGCAGCGCCGGGGGTAGCACAGATACGCAGTATTTT	CSAGGSTDTQYF
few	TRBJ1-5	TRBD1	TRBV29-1	TGCAGCGTTGCTTGGGACAGGGTACAGCCCCAGCATTTT	CSVAWDRVQPQHF
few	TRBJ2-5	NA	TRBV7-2	TGTGCCAGCAGCTCCCAAGAGACCCAGTACTTC	CASSSQETQYF
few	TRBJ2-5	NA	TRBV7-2	TGTGCCACCTCACGGACGGAGACCCAGTACTTC	CATSRTETQYF
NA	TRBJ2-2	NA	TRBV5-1	TGCGCCAGCAGCTTGGGACAGACAACGAACACCGGGGAGCTGTTTTTT	CASSLGQTTNTGELFF
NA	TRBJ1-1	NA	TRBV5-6	TGTGCCAGCAGCTTGGGCGGTCTCCTCCTAACTGAAGCTTTCTTT	CASSLGGLLLTEAFF
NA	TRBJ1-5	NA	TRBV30	TGTGCCTGGGCTGGGACGACTTATCAGCCCCAGCATTTT	CAWAGTTYQPQHF
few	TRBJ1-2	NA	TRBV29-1	TGCAGCGTTGAAGCCGGGGGAGGCTATGGCTACACCTTC	CSVEAGGGYGYTF
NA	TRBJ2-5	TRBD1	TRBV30	TGTGCCTGGTCCCGGGACAGCCAAGAGACCCAGTACTTC	CAWSRDSQETQYF
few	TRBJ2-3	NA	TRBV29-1	TGCAGCGTTGAAGGCCCAGATACGCAGTATTTT	CSVEGPDTQYF
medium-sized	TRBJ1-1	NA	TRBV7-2	TGTGCCAGCAGCTTTCAGGGGAACACTGAAGCTTTCTTT	CASSFQGNTEAFF
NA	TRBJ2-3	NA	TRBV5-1	TGCGCCAGCAGCCGACTTGGAGATACGCAGTATTTT	CASSRLGDTQYF
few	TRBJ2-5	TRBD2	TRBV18	TGTGCCAGCTCAGCCCCGGGACTAGAAGAGACCCAGTACTTC	CASSAPGLEETQYF
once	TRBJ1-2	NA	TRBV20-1	TGCAGTGCTAATCAGCACTATGGCTACACCTTC	CSANQHYGYTF
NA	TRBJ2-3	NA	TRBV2	TGTGCCACCTCAGGCGGTACGCAGTATTTT	CATSGGTQYF
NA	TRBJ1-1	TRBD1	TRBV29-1	TGCAGCGTTGGGGGACAGGGGGCACCGACCGCTTTCTTT	CSVGGQGAPTAFF
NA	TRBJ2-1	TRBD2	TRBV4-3	TGCGCCAGCAGCCAATTGGCGGGAGCTAGAAATGAGCAGTTCTTC	CASSQLAGARNEQFF
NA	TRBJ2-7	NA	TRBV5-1	TGCGCCAGCAGGCTCCCGGGGGCGCCCGAGCAGTACTTC	CASRLPGAPEQYF
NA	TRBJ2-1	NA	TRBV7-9	TGTGCCAGCAGCTATGGGCGGGGAAGGATGTTCTTC	CASSYGRGRMFF
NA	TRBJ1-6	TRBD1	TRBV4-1	TGCGCCAGCAGCCAAGAGTCCAGGGGGCTCGGTTCACCCCTCCACTTT	CASSQESRGLGSPLHF
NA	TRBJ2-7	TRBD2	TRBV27	TGTGCCAGCAGTTCCCTAACGCGATCAGGACTAGCGGAAGCCTACGAGCAGTACTTC	CASSSLTRSGLAEAYEQYF
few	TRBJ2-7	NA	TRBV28	TGTGCCAGCAGTTCCCCGGGGGGTACAGGGAAAGGGCCCTACGAGCAGTACTTC	CASSSPGGTGKGPYEQYF
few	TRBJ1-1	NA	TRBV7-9	TGTGCCAGCAGCTTCTACCCAGAGAACACTGAAGCTTTCTTT	CASSFYPENTEAFF
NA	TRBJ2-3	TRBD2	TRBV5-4	TGTGCCAGCAGCTTCCCCGGGACTAGCGGACAAAGGGGCACAGATACGCAGTATTTT	CASSFPGTSGQRGTDTQYF
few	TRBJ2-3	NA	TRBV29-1	TGCAGCGTTGTCATAATAGATACGCAGTATTTT	CSVVIIDTQYF
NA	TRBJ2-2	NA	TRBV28	TGTGCCAGCAGTCCCCAAGAGACGTGGGTCGGGCGAAACACCGGGGAGCTGTTTTTT	CASSPQETWVGRNTGELFF
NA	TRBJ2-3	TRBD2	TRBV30	TGTGCCTGGAGCGCGGGACTAGCGGGAGCAGCTACGCAGTATTTT	CAWSAGLAGAATQYF